Included here is one T cell receptor (beta chain) sequence, with context. This entry belongs to a study of blood T cell repertoires in COVID-19. The wider study: Samples of COVID-19 (acute and convalescent) were obtained from the United States, Italy and Spain. T cells, B-cell-depleted T cells, or PBMCs provided the cDNA or gDNA that served as material.

Authors' analysis steps: Counts of nucleated cells, estimated from reference gene primer amplification, were obtained. Sequencing used immunoSEQ multiplex PCR; TCRdb keeps in-frame clones, though not all of them. D and trimming come from the DNA, and the V and J calls and clone size come from that table. The sample records under 350,000 clones, 85% to 90% being singletons. The CDR3 is made up of 15 amino acids. Trimming removed 4 bases from V and 4 bases from J, with 16 bases in between. The germline V gene has CDR1 MNHEY and CDR2 SMNVEV (reference sequence). Sequencing was done on a sample of peripheral blood. This sequence joins TRBV27 and TRBJ2-5, with D possibly being TRBD2 (5 bases). The receptor's source is a man aged 40-49 years with acute or convalescent COVID-19. Here the CDR3 reads CASSSTGNAPETQYF. CDR3 coding DNA: TGTGCCAGCAGTTCCACGGGAAACGCTCCAGAGACCCAGTACTTC.